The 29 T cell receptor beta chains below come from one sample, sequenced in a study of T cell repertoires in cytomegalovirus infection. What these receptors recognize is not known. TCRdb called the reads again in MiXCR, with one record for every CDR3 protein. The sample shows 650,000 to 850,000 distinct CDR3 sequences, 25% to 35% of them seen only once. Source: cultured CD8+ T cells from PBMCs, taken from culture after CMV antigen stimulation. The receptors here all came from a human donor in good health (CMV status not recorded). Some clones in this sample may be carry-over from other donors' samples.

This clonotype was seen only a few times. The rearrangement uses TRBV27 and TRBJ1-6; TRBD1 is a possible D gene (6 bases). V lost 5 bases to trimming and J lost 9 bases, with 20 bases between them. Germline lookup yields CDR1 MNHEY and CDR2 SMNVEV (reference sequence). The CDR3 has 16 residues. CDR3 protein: CASSEIPRGRGSPLHF. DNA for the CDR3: TGTGCCAGCAGTGAGATCCCCAGGGGTAGGGGTTCACCCCTCCACTTT.

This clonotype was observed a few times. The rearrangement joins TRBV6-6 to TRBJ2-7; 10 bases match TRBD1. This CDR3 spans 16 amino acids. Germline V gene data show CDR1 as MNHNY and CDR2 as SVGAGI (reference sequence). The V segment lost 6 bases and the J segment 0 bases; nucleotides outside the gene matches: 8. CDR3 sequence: CASSSPGQGSSYEQYV. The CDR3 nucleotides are TGTGCCAGCAGCAGCCCGGGACAGGGGTCCTCCTACGAGCAGTACGTC.

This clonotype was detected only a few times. CDR3 loop: CASSRPLGEGTEAFF. The CDR3, as DNA: TGTGCCAGCAGCCGACCCCTCGGGGAAGGGACTGAAGCTTTCTTT. The chain has TRBV6-2 or TRBV6-3 and TRBJ1-1; the D is unclear. V lost 6 bases to trimming and J lost 5 bases, with 19 bases between them. Germline V CDR1 and CDR2: MNHEY, SVGEGT. The CDR3 sequence is 15 residues long.

The CDR3, as DNA: TGTGCCAGCAGCGCAATAACGCAGGGCTCTGGAAACACCATATATTTT. Translated, it gives CASSAITQGSGNTIYF. V usage is TRBV7-9 and J usage is TRBJ1-3, with D maybe TRBD1 (5 bases). V was pared by 5 bases and J by 0 bases, with 14 bases between. CDR1 SEHNR and CDR2 FQNEAQ come from the germline V gene (reference sequence). This CDR3 is built from 16 residues.

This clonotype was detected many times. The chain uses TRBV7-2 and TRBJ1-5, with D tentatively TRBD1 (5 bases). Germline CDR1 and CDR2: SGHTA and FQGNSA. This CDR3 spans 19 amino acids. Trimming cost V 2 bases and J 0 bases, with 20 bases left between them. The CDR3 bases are TGTGCCAGCAGCTTACCTCAAGCCCCCACGGGGGATAGCAATCAGCCCCAGCATTTT. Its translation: CASSLPQAPTGDSNQPQHF.

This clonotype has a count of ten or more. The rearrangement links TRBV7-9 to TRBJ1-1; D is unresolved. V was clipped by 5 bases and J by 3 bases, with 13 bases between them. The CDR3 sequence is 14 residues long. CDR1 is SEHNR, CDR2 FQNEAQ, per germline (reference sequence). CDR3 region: CASSPHRFDTEAFF. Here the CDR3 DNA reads TGTGCCAGCAGCCCACACCGTTTTGACACTGAAGCTTTCTTT.

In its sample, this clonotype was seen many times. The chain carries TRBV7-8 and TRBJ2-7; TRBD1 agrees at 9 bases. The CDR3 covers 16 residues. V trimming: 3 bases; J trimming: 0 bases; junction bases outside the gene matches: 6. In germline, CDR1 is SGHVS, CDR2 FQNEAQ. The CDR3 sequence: CASSLWDRDPSYEQYF. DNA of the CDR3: TGTGCCAGCAGCTTGTGGGACAGGGACCCCTCCTACGAGCAGTACTTC.

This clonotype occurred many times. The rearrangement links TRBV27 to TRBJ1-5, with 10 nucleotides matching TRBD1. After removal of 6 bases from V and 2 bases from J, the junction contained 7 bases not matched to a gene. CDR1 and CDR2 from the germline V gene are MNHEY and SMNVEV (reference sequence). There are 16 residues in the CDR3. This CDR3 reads CASSSSGTGGNQPQHF. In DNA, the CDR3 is TGTGCCAGCAGCTCCTCCGGGACAGGGGGCAATCAGCCCCAGCATTTT.

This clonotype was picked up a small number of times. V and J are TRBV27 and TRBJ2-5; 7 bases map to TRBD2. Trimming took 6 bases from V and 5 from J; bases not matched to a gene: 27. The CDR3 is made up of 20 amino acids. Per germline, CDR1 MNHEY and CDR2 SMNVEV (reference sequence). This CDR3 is CASSIKLPTGRDYRLETQYF. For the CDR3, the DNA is TGTGCCAGCAGCATCAAACTTCCGACCGGGCGGGACTACCGCCTGGAGACCCAGTACTTC.

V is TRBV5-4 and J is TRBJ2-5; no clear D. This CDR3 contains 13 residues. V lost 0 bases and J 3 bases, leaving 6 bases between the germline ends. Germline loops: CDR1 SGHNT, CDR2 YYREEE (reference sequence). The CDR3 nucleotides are TGTGCCAGCAGCTTGGAGGGAAAAGAGACCCAGTACTTC. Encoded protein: CASSLEGKETQYF.

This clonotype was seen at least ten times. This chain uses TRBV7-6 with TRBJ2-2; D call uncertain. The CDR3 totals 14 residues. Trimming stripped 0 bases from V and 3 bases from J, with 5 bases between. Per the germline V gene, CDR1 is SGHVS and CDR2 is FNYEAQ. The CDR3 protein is CASSLAPDTGELFF. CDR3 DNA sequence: TGTGCCAGCAGCTTAGCACCTGACACCGGGGAGCTGTTTTTT.

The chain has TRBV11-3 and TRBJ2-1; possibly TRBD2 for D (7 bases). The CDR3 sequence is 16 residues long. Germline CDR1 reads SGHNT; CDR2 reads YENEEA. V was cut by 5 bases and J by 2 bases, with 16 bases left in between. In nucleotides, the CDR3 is TGTGCCAGCAGCCCTCATGGGGGGGCCCCCTACAATGAGCAGTTCTTC. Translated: CASSPHGGAPYNEQFF.

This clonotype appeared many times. CDR3 sequence reads: CASSRDGNTEAFF. The DNA for the CDR3 is TGTGCCAGCAGTCGAGATGGGAACACTGAAGCTTTCTTT. V and J are TRBV12-3 or TRBV12-4 and TRBJ1-1, with D unresolved. V was clipped by 5 bases and J by 1 base, with 8 bases between them. The CDR3 is made up of 13 amino acids.

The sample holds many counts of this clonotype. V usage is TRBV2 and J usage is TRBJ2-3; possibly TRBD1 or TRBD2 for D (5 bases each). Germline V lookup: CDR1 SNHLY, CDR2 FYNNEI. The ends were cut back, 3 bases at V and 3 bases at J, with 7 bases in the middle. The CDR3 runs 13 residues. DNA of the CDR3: TGTGCCAGCAGTGAGAGGGGTACAGATACGCAGTATTTT. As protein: CASSERGTDTQYF.

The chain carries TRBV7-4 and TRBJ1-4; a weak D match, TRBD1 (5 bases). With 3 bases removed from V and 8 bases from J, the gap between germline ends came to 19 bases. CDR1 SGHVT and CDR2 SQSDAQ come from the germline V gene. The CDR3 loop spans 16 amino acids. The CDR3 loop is CASSFTEQGINEKLFF. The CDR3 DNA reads TGTGCCAGCAGCTTTACTGAGCAGGGAATTAACGAAAAACTGTTTTTT.

The CDR3 nucleotides read TGTGCCATCAGTGGGCTACAGGGGGATTCGGATACGCAGTATTTT. This sequence encodes CAISGLQGDSDTQYF. The chain employs TRBV10-3 and TRBJ2-3; TRBD1 matches 8 bases. The trim removed 4 bases at V and 6 bases at J, leaving 9 bases unmatched. The length of the CDR3 is 15 residues. CDR1 ENHRY and CDR2 SYGVKD come from the germline V gene.

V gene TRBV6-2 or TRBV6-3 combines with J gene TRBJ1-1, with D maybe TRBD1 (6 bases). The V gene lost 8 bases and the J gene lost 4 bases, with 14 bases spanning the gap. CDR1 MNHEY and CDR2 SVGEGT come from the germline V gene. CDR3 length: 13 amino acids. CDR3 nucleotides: TGTGCCAGCCGCTGGACAGAGGGCACTGAAGCTTTCTTT. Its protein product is CASRWTEGTEAFF.

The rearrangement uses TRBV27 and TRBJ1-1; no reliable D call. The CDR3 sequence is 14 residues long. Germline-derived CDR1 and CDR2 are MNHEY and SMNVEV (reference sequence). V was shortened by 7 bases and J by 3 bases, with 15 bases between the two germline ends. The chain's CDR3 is CASTRGGSYTEAFF. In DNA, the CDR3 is TGTGCCAGCACCCGGGGAGGCTCATACACTGAAGCTTTCTTT.

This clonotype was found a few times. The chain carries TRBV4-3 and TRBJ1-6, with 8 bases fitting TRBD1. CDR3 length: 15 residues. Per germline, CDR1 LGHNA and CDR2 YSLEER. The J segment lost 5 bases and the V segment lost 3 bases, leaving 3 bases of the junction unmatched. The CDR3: CASSHRDRNNSPLHF. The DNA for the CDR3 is TGCGCCAGCAGCCACCGGGACAGGAATAATTCACCCCTCCACTTT.

The CDR3 spells CASRPTSGGAGDTQYF. CDR3 nucleotides: TGTGCCAGCAGACCAACTAGCGGGGGGGCCGGAGATACGCAGTATTTT. V usage is TRBV2 and J usage is TRBJ2-3; 13 nucleotides line up with TRBD2. Germline CDR1 SNHLY, CDR2 FYNNEI. The CDR3 has 16 amino acids. V was clipped by 6 bases and J by 5 bases; unmatched bases: 8.

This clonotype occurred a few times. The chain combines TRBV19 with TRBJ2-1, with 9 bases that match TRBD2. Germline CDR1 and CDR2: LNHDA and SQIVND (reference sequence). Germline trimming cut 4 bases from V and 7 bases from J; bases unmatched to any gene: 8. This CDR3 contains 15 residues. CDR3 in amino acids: CASSRDAGGPNEQFF. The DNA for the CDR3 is TGTGCCAGTAGTAGGGACGCGGGGGGGCCTAATGAGCAGTTCTTC.

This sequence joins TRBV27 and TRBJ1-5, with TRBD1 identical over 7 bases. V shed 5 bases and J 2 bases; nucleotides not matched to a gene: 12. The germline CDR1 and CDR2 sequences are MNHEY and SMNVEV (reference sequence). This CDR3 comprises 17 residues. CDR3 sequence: CASSPMGQTIRNQPQHF. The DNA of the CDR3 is TGTGCCAGCAGTCCTATGGGACAGACAATACGCAATCAGCCCCAGCATTTT.

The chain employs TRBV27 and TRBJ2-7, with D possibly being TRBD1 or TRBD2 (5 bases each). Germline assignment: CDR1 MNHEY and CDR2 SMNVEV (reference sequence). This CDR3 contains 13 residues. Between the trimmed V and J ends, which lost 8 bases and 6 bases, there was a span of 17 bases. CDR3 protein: CASAPGRLLEQYF. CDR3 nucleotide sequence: TGTGCCAGCGCCCCGGGACGACTTCTCGAGCAGTACTTC.

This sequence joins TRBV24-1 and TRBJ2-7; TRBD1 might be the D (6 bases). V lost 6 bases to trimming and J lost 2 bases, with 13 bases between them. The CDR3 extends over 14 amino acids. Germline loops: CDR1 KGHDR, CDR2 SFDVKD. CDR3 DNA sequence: TGTGCCACCAGTTCGCAGGGGTCGGCCTACGAGCAGTACGTC. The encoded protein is CATSSQGSAYEQYV.

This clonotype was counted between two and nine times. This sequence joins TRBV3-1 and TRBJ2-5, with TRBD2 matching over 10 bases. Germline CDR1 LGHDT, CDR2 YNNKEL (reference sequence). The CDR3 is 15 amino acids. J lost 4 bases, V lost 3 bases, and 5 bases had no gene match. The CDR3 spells CASSQTSGGGETQYF. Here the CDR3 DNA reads TGTGCCAGCAGCCAGACCAGCGGGGGGGGAGAGACCCAGTACTTC.

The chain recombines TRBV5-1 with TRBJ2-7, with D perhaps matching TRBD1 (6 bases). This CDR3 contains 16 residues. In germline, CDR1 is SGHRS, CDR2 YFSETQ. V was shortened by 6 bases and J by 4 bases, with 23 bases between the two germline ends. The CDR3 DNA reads TGCGCCAGCACATGGTCCGGGACAACTAATATGTACGAGCAGTACTTC. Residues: CASTWSGTTNMYEQYF.

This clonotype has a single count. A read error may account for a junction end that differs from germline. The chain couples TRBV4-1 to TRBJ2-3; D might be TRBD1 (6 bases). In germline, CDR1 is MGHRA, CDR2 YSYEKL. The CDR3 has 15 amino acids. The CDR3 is CAGSQGAGDPDTQYF. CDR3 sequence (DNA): TGCGCCGGCAGCCAAGGGGCAGGGGATCCAGATACGCAGTATTTT.

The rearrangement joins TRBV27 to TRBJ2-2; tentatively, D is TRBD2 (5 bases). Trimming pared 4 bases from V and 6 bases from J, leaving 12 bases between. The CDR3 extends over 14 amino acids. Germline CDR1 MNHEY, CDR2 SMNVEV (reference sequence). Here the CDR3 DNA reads TGTGCCAGCAGTTACGCCGACGGGGCCGGGGAGCTGTTTTTT. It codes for CASSYADGAGELFF.

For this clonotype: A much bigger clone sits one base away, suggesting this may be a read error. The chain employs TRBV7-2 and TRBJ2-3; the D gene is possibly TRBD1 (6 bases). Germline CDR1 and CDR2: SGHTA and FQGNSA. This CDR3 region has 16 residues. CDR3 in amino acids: CVSSWGTTGPTDTQYF. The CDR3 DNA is TGTGTCAGCAGCTGGGGGACAACGGGCCCCACAGATACGCAGTATTTT.